The 6 T cell receptor beta chains below all came from one sample that was sequenced in a study of CD8 T cells in ankylosing spondylitis. TCRdb passed the 5' RACE reads through MiXCR, listing each CDR3 protein once. The sample holds about 750,000 distinct CDR3 sequences, 15% to 20% seen once. Study-level points and caveats: Seemingly distinctive of ankylosing spondylitis blood was a TCR beta motif formed by eight highly homologous variants.

Their antigen targets remain unknown. Sequences were obtained from blood, either unsorted or a sorted T cell fraction (not recorded which). All receptors come from a male donor with ankylosing spondylitis.

The J gene is TRBJ1-4, the V gene TRBV12-3 or TRBV12-4, with D possibly matching TRBD1 (6 bases). The ends were cut back, 5 bases at V and 8 bases at J, with 15 bases in the middle. The CDR3 runs to 14 residues. Written as DNA, the CDR3 is TGTGCCAGCAGTATCACAGGGAGGAGCGAAAAACTGTTTTTT. Translating gives CASSITGRSEKLFF.

Here the CDR3 reads CASSSPKDMNTEAFF. The DNA of the CDR3 is TGTGCCAGCAGCTCCCCTAAGGATATGAACACTGAAGCTTTCTTT. This chain uses TRBV7-9 with TRBJ1-1, with D unresolved. CDR1 and CDR2 (germline): SEHNR, FQNEAQ (reference sequence). The CDR3 loop spans 15 amino acids. V shed 4 bases and J shed 0 bases, with 12 bases lying between them.

The chain uses TRBV12-3 or TRBV12-4 and TRBJ2-1; 15 positions agree with TRBD2. This CDR3 spans 17 amino acids. The V segment lost 6 bases and the J segment 4 bases; nucleotides outside the gene matches: 7. As DNA, the CDR3 is TGTGCCAGCAGGGGACTAGCGGGAGGAGAGGCTTACAATGAGCAGTTCTTC. Its protein is CASRGLAGGEAYNEQFF.

This clonotype was recorded a few times. The chain combines TRBV5-1 with TRBJ1-2; the match to TRBD1 covers 7 bases. The CDR3 runs to 13 residues. CDR1 is SGHRS and CDR2 is YFSETQ in the germline V gene. Trimming took 3 bases from V and 5 from J; bases not matched to a gene: 4. CDR3 in DNA: TGCGCCAGCAGCTACGGACAGGCATATGGCTACACCTTC. It specifies CASSYGQAYGYTF.

The genes are TRBV29-1 and TRBJ2-1, with 7 bases identical to TRBD2. Trimming took 5 bases from V and 9 from J; bases not matched to a gene: 7. Germline V gene lookup returns CDR1 SQVTM and CDR2 ANQGSEA. The CDR3 is 12 residues long. CDR3 region: CSVIGREPEQFF. The CDR3 coding sequence is TGCAGCGTTATAGGGCGGGAGCCTGAGCAGTTCTTC.

In DNA, the CDR3 is TGTGCCAGCAGCTCCTCAGGTGAACAAGTCGCTGAAGCTTTCTTT. Its translation is CASSSSGEQVAEAFF. This chain links TRBV11-2 with TRBJ1-1; unclear D gene. The CDR3 runs to 15 residues. Germline-derived CDR1 and CDR2 are SGHAT and FQNNGV. Deletions cut 4 bases from V and 6 bases from J, with 18 bases between.